This T cell receptor (beta chain) was recovered during a study of OX40 agonist ivuxolimab in advanced cancers. In the study overall: Ivuxolimab is a fully human IgG2 antibody that activates OX40 (CD134). Dose-escalation patients were diagnosed with hepatocellular carcinoma, melanoma, renal cell cancer or head and neck cancer. A mean age of around 66 years, range about 20 to 79, was recorded, and 82.7% were male.

Clones were read by immunoSEQ multiplex PCR, and TCRdb kept only the in-frame ones, dropping some. The top ten clones hold under 0.6% of a sample with about 73,000 clones, 75% to 95% of them seen once. Study outcomes and limitations: On average, a greater number of expanded clones characterised CD8+ T cells relative to CD4+.

The germline gives CDR1 MDHEN, CDR2 SYDVKM. The V gene lost 2 bases and the J gene lost 2 bases, with 12 bases spanning the gap. The CDR3 sequence is 15 residues long. Of note for this clone: Its antigen is not identified.

This sample comprised CD4+ or CD8+ T cells sorted from blood, obtained in a trial of the OX40 agonist ivuxolimab. This sequence originates from an adult with an advanced solid tumor such as melanoma, head and neck, liver or kidney cancer. The chain joins TRBV28 to TRBJ2-5; D is ambiguous. The CDR3, as DNA: TGTGCCAGCAGTTTAAATTCCAGAAGACAAGAGACCCAGTACTTC. The encoded protein is CASSLNSRRQETQYF.